These 17 T cell receptor beta chains share one sample of origin, sequenced in a study of cytomegalovirus exposure and HLA in healthy donors (TCRdb year 2017). The method behind the library was the immunoSEQ multiplex PCR assay. A mixture of 60 forward primers for TCR Vbeta segments and 13 reverse primers for TCR Jbeta segments was used in the multiplex PCR. TCRdb holds this immuneACCESS table with in-frame rearrangements only. Some clones are missing; in checked studies, unresolved V genes explain under half, and the rest has no known cause. In this sample the table shows some 150,000 clones, around 90% of which occur a single time. The ten most abundant clones make up 0.65% to 0.9% of the sample. Sequencing used PBMCs. The source of these receptors is a woman in her twenties or thirties in good health and CMV-seronegative.

This rearrangement joins TRBV7-2 to TRBJ2-5; 11 positions match TRBD2. Germline V gene data show CDR1 as SGHTA and CDR2 as FQGNSA. V dropped 7 bases and J dropped 5; count of bases not matched to a gene: 12. The CDR3 has 16 residues. CDR3 residues: CASNVLAGGPRETQYF. CDR3 nucleotide sequence: TGTGCCAGCAACGTTCTAGCGGGGGGCCCCAGGGAGACCCAGTACTTC.

The V call is TRBV28, the J call TRBJ2-1, with TRBD2 matching over 10 bases. Germline V gene lookup returns CDR1 MDHEN and CDR2 SYDVKM. The CDR3 is 15 residues long. Germline trimming cut 6 bases from V and 4 bases from J; bases unmatched to any gene: 6. The CDR3 loop reads CASREPGLAYNEQFF. The CDR3 coding sequence is TGTGCCAGCAGGGAACCGGGACTAGCGTACAATGAGCAGTTCTTC.

The CDR3 protein is CASSMTADQETQYF. The CDR3 nucleotides read TGTGCCAGTAGTATGACTGCGGATCAAGAGACCCAGTACTTC. The chain combines TRBV19 with TRBJ2-5; D uncertain. The CDR3 spans 14 residues. In germline, CDR1 is LNHDA, CDR2 SQIVND (reference sequence). Trimming removed 3 bases from V and 2 bases from J, with 10 bases in between.

This chain links TRBV6-5 with TRBJ2-5; 7 nucleotides line up with TRBD1. Germline CDR1 is MNHEY and CDR2 is SVGAGI. The J segment lost 5 bases and the V segment lost 5 bases, leaving 11 bases of the junction unmatched. The CDR3 loop spans 15 amino acids. The CDR3 nucleotides read TGTGCCAGCAGTCCTTCCACAGGGGTCGGGGAGACCCAGTACTTC. Translated: CASSPSTGVGETQYF.

CDR3 in DNA: TGTGCCACGACGGGACTAGCGGGCTCGGGGACCGGGGAGCTGTTTTTT. Translating gives CATTGLAGSGTGELFF. The J gene is TRBJ2-2, the V gene TRBV10-3; TRBD2 aligns across 12 bases. The CDR3 is 16 residues long. CDR1 ENHRY and CDR2 SYGVKD come from the germline V gene. V shed 10 bases, J shed 5 bases, and the junction held 11 bases outside the gene matches.

V usage is TRBV28 and J usage is TRBJ2-1; 14 bases fit TRBD2. This CDR3 contains 18 residues. The germline CDR1 and CDR2 sequences are MDHEN and SYDVKM. J lost 8 bases, V lost 3 bases, and 12 bases had no gene match. CDR3 residues: CASSLSIRGLAGVDEQFF. Here the CDR3 DNA reads TGTGCCAGCAGTTTGTCCATTCGGGGACTAGCGGGAGTGGATGAGCAGTTCTTC.

This sequence joins TRBV19 and TRBJ2-1; D is perhaps TRBD2 (6 bases). The germline CDR1 and CDR2 sequences are LNHDA and SQIVND (reference sequence). Trimming took 10 bases from V and 0 from J, leaving 10 bases between them. CDR3 length equals 13 residues. CDR3 sequence reads: CATGGSSYNEQFF. In nucleotides, the CDR3 is TGTGCCACCGGGGGAAGCTCCTACAATGAGCAGTTCTTC.

V is TRBV6-1 and J is TRBJ1-1; D might be TRBD1 (5 bases). Trimming stripped 6 bases from V and 0 bases from J, with 14 bases between. CDR3 length: 15 amino acids. Germline V gene lookup returns CDR1 MNHNS and CDR2 SASEGT. The CDR3 loop reads CASRGRASMNTEAFF. Here the CDR3 DNA reads TGTGCCAGCAGGGGCAGGGCTTCTATGAACACTGAAGCTTTCTTT.

This clone was counted a single time. The chain links TRBV29-1 to TRBJ1-6; D may be TRBD1 (6 bases). V lost 3 bases and J 13 bases, leaving 16 bases between the germline ends. Germline V gene data show CDR1 as SQVTM and CDR2 as ANQGSEA. This CDR3 is built from 13 residues. The CDR3 loop is CSVEAGQGSPLHF. DNA of the CDR3: TGCAGCGTTGAGGCCGGTCAGGGGTCCCCCCTCCACTTT.

The CDR3 DNA reads as TGTGCCAGCAGGACGGGGGACAGGATGGCCTACGAGCAGTACTTC. Translating gives CASRTGDRMAYEQYF. The gene calls are TRBV6-6 and TRBJ2-7, with 8 bases that match TRBD1. Germline V gene lookup returns CDR1 MNHNY and CDR2 SVGAGI (reference sequence). The CDR3 covers 15 residues. V trimming: 6 bases; J trimming: 2 bases; junction bases outside the gene matches: 9.

This rearrangement joins TRBV5-1 to TRBJ1-6; D not certain. The CDR3 extends over 14 amino acids. Germline loops: CDR1 SGHRS, CDR2 YFSETQ. Trimming stripped 4 bases from V and 7 bases from J, with 12 bases between. The CDR3 spells CASSPRDANSPLHF. The CDR3 DNA follows: TGCGCCAGCAGCCCCCGGGATGCAAATTCACCCCTCCACTTT.

V is TRBV21-1 and J is TRBJ1-5. TRBV21-1 is noted as a pseudogene. The length of the CDR3 is 18 residues. The chain's CDR3 is CASSKDMGRGRSNQPQHF. The CDR3 region has the DNA TGTGCCAGCAGCAAAGACATGGGTCGGGGGAGGAGCAATCAGCCCCAGCATTTT.

V and J are TRBV4-1 and TRBJ2-3, with TRBD2 identical over 7 bases. J was trimmed by 0 bases and V by 0 bases; bases with no gene match: 3. From germline, CDR1 is MGHRA and CDR2 YSYEKL. CDR3 length equals 16 residues. The CDR3 spells CASSQDRRGSTDTQYF. The CDR3 DNA follows: TGCGCCAGCAGCCAAGACCGGCGGGGGAGCACAGATACGCAGTATTTT.

V and J are TRBV29-1 and TRBJ1-2; D is possibly TRBD1 (6 bases). The CDR3 is made up of 14 amino acids. With 6 bases removed from V and 1 base from J, the gap between germline ends came to 15 bases. In germline, CDR1 is SQVTM, CDR2 ANQGSEA. The CDR3 reads CSVGAGARNYGYTF. In DNA, the CDR3 is TGCAGCGTCGGGGCAGGGGCCCGTAACTATGGCTACACCTTC.

V usage is TRBV28 and J usage is TRBJ2-7; D may be TRBD1 (6 bases). This CDR3 has 18 amino acids. Germline V gene lookup returns CDR1 MDHEN and CDR2 SYDVKM. The V and J ends lost 5 bases and 3 bases respectively, with 26 bases between them. This CDR3 is CASSPVLPATGWSYEQYF. CDR3 coding DNA: TGTGCCAGCAGTCCTGTATTGCCCGCGACAGGTTGGAGCTACGAGCAGTACTTC.

This clone was counted a single time. The chain has TRBV7-3 and TRBJ2-1; TRBD2 aligns across 14 bases. V lost 5 bases and J lost 10; bases outside the gene matches: 4. The CDR3 loop spans 14 amino acids. Germline V lookup: CDR1 SGHTA, CDR2 FQGTGA. CDR3 bases: TGTGCCAGCAGCACGGGACTAGCGGGGGACGAGCAGTTCTTC. Amino acids: CASSTGLAGDEQFF.

Only a few counts were recorded for this clone. J is TRBJ2-3 and V is TRBV4-1; TRBD1 aligns across 9 bases. CDR1 is MGHRA, CDR2 YSYEKL, per germline. The CDR3 runs to 16 residues. Trimming at V came to 0 bases and at J to 4 bases, leaving 5 bases not matched to a gene. CDR3 DNA sequence: TGCGCCAGCAGCCAAGAAGGGACAGGGCTATCAGATACGCAGTATTTT. It is translated as CASSQEGTGLSDTQYF.